Listed here is a single T cell receptor (beta chain). This clonotype was counted many times. Its antigen is still unknown. No much larger clone exists at a distance of one base, and base qualities are not known. Hyperthyroidism patients were newly diagnosed, were aged 18 to 65 years, and had a disease duration under 2 months. Patients with other autoimmune diseases, uncontrolled infections, pregnancy or lactation were excluded from the study. Clinical symptoms, serum thyroxine, TRAb, thyroid ultrasound and orbital computed tomography were used for diagnosis. Total RNA was extracted with Trizol reagent and quality-checked on an Agilent 2100 Bioanalyzer. Counted from cysteine to phenylalanine, this CDR3 has 17 amino acids. This entry keeps only the CDR3 DNA: 51 bases, framed from base 1. From a lookup of the germline V gene, CDR1 and CDR2 are SGHVS and FNYEAQ. At the junction V is shortened by 5 bases and J by 5 bases; bases outside the gene matches: 15.

This sample is drawn from a study of Graves' ophthalmopathy and Graves' hyperthyroidism listed by TCRdb under 2018. In the study overall: Stable hyperthyroidism was defined as no progression to ophthalmopathy within 18 months of follow-up. The study used TCR beta repertoire signatures to distinguish Graves' ophthalmopathy from Graves' hyperthyroidism and to predict progression to ophthalmopathy. In total, approximately 140 blood samples were TCR-sequenced: 40 to 45 ophthalmopathy, roughly 77 hyperthyroidism and roughly 17 hyperthyroidism-to-ophthalmopathy patients. To explore V-J signatures distinguishing ophthalmopathy from hyperthyroidism, a discovery set of 100 patients (fewer than 45 ophthalmopathy, about 57 stable hyperthyroidism) was enrolled. For independent validation, a separate cohort was made up of 18 to 20 hyperthyroidism patients plus 17 patients who later progressed from hyperthyroidism to ophthalmopathy. In roughly six hyperthyroidism patients, the T-cell repertoire of thyroid tissue was compared with the T-cell repertoire of blood. Once sampling was done, hyperthyroidism patients were given methimazole at a starting dose of 30 mg daily, while ophthalmopathy patients were given high-dose intravenous methylprednisolone.

For repertoire sequencing, the TCR beta CDR3 regions were amplified from RNA transcripts. The first round was an RT-PCR using HTBI primers with the Qiagen OneStep RT-PCR kit, and this first round was followed by a second-round multiplex PCR, then size selection and purification. The libraries underwent paired-end sequencing with 100 bp reads on an Illumina HiSeq2000. The published analysis was carried out like this. Reads were processed with SOAPnuke, discarding reads with adapters, uncalled bases, mean Phred below 15, or no exact constant-primer or identifier match. COPE v1.2.5 was used to merge the high-quality paired reads. Clonotypes were defined as unique nucleotide sequences and were aligned to IMGT TRB V, D and J references using MiTCR v1.1. The analysis was limited to V-J combinations with a frequency above 0.0001, which together covered approximately 99% of repertoires. For each V-J combination, a TCR clonal expansion and chaos score was defined as the ratio of F50 clonal expansion to chaos observed in the TCRdist matrix. Welch's t-statistics and random forest were used to reduce the features to 10 to 15 V-J combinations, which were then used as input to a naive Bayes classifier. The similarity between thyroid and blood repertoires was quantified using the Morisita-Horn index. The public reads were quality trimmed at Q25 with fastp and then assembled into clones with MiXCR by TCRdb, keeping productive beta chains. Every entry covers one CDR3 protein and lists the most common genes and DNA from its rows. These V and J calls are TCRdb output, not the study's own analysis. This sample lists about 550,000 distinct CDR3 sequences; 35% to 40% were detected once. The ten largest clones capture over 3.5% of the sample.

Paper-wide results and their limitations: In cross-validation, the 13-signature model distinguished ophthalmopathy from stable hyperthyroidism with around 90% sensitivity and about 81% specificity, while in the test set the corresponding values were about 80% and 75%. Most expanded thyroid clonotypes with a frequency above 0.001 also appeared in blood, which suggests that blood repertoires may reflect the immune response in the thyroid. In validation, the model predicted ophthalmopathy progression with about 71% sensitivity and approximately 75% specificity; 12 predicted patients were CT-confirmed with GO in a median of approximately 6.5 months. Sample size was not statistically predetermined, and group allocation was not concealed from the investigators.

Recombination joined TRBV7-6 with TRBJ2-5, with 9 bases in between that match TRBD2. This TCR derives from an adult man with Graves' hyperthyroidism. The sample was peripheral blood or thyroid tissue (not recorded which). At the DNA level, the sequence is TGTGCCAGCAGCCTACCCGTTGGAGCGGGGGGCATGGAGACCCAGTACTTC. Its protein is CASSLPVGAGGMETQYF.